These 21 T cell receptor beta chains share one sample of origin, sequenced in a study of T cell responses to AZD1222 COVID-19 vaccine. Sequencing was performed with immunoSEQ multiplex PCR; in TCRdb, only in-frame clones are kept and a portion is missing. The sample consists of approximately 200,000 clones, approximately 86% of them appearing once. Source: peripheral blood, taken on day 0 of AZD1222 vaccination. These receptors all stem from an adult in good health.

The chain recombines TRBV7-8 with TRBJ1-2, with D perhaps matching TRBD1 (5 bases). V was shortened by 3 bases and J by 8 bases, with 13 bases between the two germline ends. The CDR3 has 13 residues. Germline V gene sequence: CDR1 SGHVS, CDR2 FQNEAQ. The CDR3 sequence is CASSLGLWWGYTF. For the CDR3, the DNA is TGTGCCAGCAGCTTGGGACTCTGGTGGGGCTACACCTTC.

This rearrangement joins TRBV7-9 to TRBJ1-2; maybe TRBD1 (5 bases). V was trimmed by 5 bases and J by 1 base, leaving 14 bases between them. CDR3 length equals 15 residues. Germline V CDR1 and CDR2: SEHNR, FQNEAQ (reference sequence). DNA of the CDR3: TGTGCCAGCAGCAGCCGGGACTTCGGTAACTATGGCTACACCTTC. Translating gives CASSSRDFGNYGYTF.

This chain connects TRBV5-4 to TRBJ1-2, with D perhaps TRBD1 (5 bases). Trimming cost V 0 bases and J 7 bases, with 10 bases left between them. Germline CDR1 reads SGHNT; CDR2 reads YYREEE (reference sequence). The CDR3 loop spans 13 amino acids. CDR3 amino acids: CASSLAGSRGYTF. Written as DNA, the CDR3 is TGTGCCAGCAGCTTGGCAGGGTCTCGTGGCTACACCTTC.

The chain combines TRBV5-5 with TRBJ1-1; no clear D gene. V was pared by 3 bases and J by 1 base, with 13 bases between. The CDR3 runs 15 residues. Germline-derived CDR1 and CDR2 are SGHKS and YYEKEE (reference sequence). As DNA, the CDR3 is TGTGCCAGCAGCTCTTTGTGGGAAAAGAACACTGAAGCTTTCTTT. Encoded protein: CASSSLWEKNTEAFF.

The chain has TRBV7-9 and TRBJ2-3; 7 bases are shared with TRBD1. The CDR3 is made up of 15 amino acids. The germline CDR1 and CDR2 sequences are SEHNR and FQNEAQ (reference sequence). J was trimmed by 4 bases and V by 5 bases; bases with no gene match: 9. The CDR3 region is CASSQGSDRADTQYF. The CDR3 coding sequence is TGTGCCAGCAGCCAAGGGTCCGACAGGGCAGATACGCAGTATTTT.

The V gene is TRBV27, the J gene TRBJ1-4; 7 bases map to TRBD1. V shed 4 bases, J shed 2 bases, and the junction held 10 bases outside the gene matches. Germline V gene sequence: CDR1 MNHEY, CDR2 SMNVEV (reference sequence). This CDR3 region has 17 residues. CDR3 DNA sequence: TGTGCCAGCAGTTCGAGAGGGGGCCCAGCGACTAATGAAAAACTGTTTTTT. It translates to CASSSRGGPATNEKLFF.

This chain uses TRBV7-9 with TRBJ2-5; the D gene is possibly TRBD1 (6 bases). Trimming pared 5 bases from V and 5 bases from J, leaving 18 bases between. The CDR3 length is 15 residues. Germline V CDR1 and CDR2: SEHNR, FQNEAQ (reference sequence). The CDR3 reads CASSTPRNRVETQYF. The DNA of the CDR3 is TGTGCCAGCAGCACCCCCCGGAACAGGGTTGAGACCCAGTACTTC. Full variable domain (missing parts from reference TRBV7-9 and TRBJ2-5): DTGVSQNPRHKITKRGQNVTFRCDPISEHNRLYWYRQTLGQGPEFLTYFQNEAQLEKSRLLSDRFSAERPKGSFSTLEIQRTEQGDSAMYLCASSTPRNRVETQYFGPGTRLLVL.

This rearrangement joins TRBV10-2 to TRBJ2-5; TRBD2 matches 8 bases. Germline V gene data show CDR1 as WSHSY and CDR2 as SAAADI. The junction had 6 bases not matched to a gene; V was cut back by 4 bases and J by 5 bases. There are 14 residues in the CDR3. The CDR3 nucleotides read TGCGCCAGCAGTGCTCGTCGACTAGCGGAGACCCAGTACTTC. Translation: CASSARRLAETQYF.

This chain uses TRBV5-1 with TRBJ1-5; 7 nucleotides align to TRBD1. The CDR3 covers 15 residues. J was trimmed by 7 bases and V by 4 bases; bases with no gene match: 11. Germline values: CDR1 SGHRS, CDR2 YFSETQ. CDR3 protein: CASSPTGNGNQPQHF. The CDR3, as DNA: TGCGCCAGCAGCCCGACAGGGAATGGAAACCAGCCCCAGCATTTT.

The chain is built from TRBV6-6 and TRBJ1-3, with 8 bases aligning to TRBD1. This CDR3 contains 16 residues. V lost 6 bases to trimming and J lost 4 bases; unmatched junction nucleotides: 11. Germline V lookup: CDR1 MNHNY, CDR2 SVGAGI (reference sequence). CDR3 DNA: TGTGCCAGCAGCCCCCGACAGGGGAACTCCGGAAACACCATATATTTT. Protein product: CASSPRQGNSGNTIYF.

The rearrangement uses TRBV4-3 and TRBJ2-5; tentative D call: TRBD2 (5 bases). CDR3 length: 14 amino acids. Between the trimmed V and J ends, which lost 0 bases and 4 bases, there was a span of 9 bases. Per the germline V gene, CDR1 is LGHNA and CDR2 is YSLEER. The CDR3 nucleotides read TGCGCCAGCAGCCAAGATGTCCTAGCAGAGACCCAGTACTTC. Its translation: CASSQDVLAETQYF.

V usage is TRBV18 and J usage is TRBJ2-3, with D possibly called TRBD1 or TRBD2 (5 bases each). Per the germline V gene, CDR1 is KGHSH and CDR2 is LQKENI. Trimming pared 0 bases from V and 5 bases from J, leaving 6 bases between. This CDR3 is built from 13 residues. CDR3 loop: CASSPPGVDTQYF. The CDR3 nucleotides read TGTGCCAGCTCACCACCGGGGGTAGATACGCAGTATTTT.

The CDR3 is CASSSPGGALYF. CDR3 nucleotides: TGTGCCAGCAGTTCCCCCGGGGGCGCATTGTATTTT. V gene TRBV27 combines with J gene TRBJ2-3, with D perhaps TRBD1 or TRBD2 (6 bases each). Trimming removed 4 bases from V and 14 bases from J, with 16 bases in between. This CDR3 has 12 amino acids. Germline CDR1 MNHEY, CDR2 SMNVEV (reference sequence).

The gene calls are TRBV20-1 and TRBJ1-4; D might be TRBD1 (5 bases). V was shortened by 5 bases and J by 6 bases, with 7 bases between the two germline ends. The CDR3 is 11 residues long. Germline lookup yields CDR1 DFQATT and CDR2 SNEGSKA (reference sequence). The CDR3 reads CSAQTDEKLFF. The CDR3 DNA reads as TGCAGTGCTCAGACAGATGAAAAACTGTTTTTT.

This chain links TRBV5-1 with TRBJ1-6; D is perhaps TRBD1 (5 bases). Germline-derived CDR1 and CDR2 are SGHRS and YFSETQ. Between the trimmed V and J ends, which lost 0 bases and 6 bases, there was a span of 10 bases. This CDR3 has 15 amino acids. The CDR3 DNA follows: TGCGCCAGCAGCTTGGCAGGGAAGCCTAATTCACCCCTCCACTTT. This gives the protein CASSLAGKPNSPLHF.

The V call is TRBV4-2, the J call TRBJ2-1, with 7 bases identical to TRBD2. The junction had 8 bases not matched to a gene; V was cut back by 3 bases and J by 3 bases. This CDR3 comprises 16 residues. CDR1 is LGHNA, CDR2 YNFKEQ, per germline. DNA of the CDR3: TGTGCCAGCAGCCAGGACCTGGGGGGGGGCTACAATGAGCAGTTCTTC. As protein: CASSQDLGGGYNEQFF.

This sequence joins TRBV7-9 and TRBJ2-1; D gene ambiguous. Trimming removed 5 bases at V and 5 bases at J, with 10 bases between. Germline lookup yields CDR1 SEHNR and CDR2 FQNEAQ (reference sequence). The CDR3 contains 13 residues. CDR3 sequence reads: CASSLFGHNEQFF. The DNA of the CDR3 is TGTGCCAGCAGCCTTTTTGGACACAATGAGCAGTTCTTC.

The rearrangement joins TRBV27 to TRBJ2-5; the match to TRBD2 covers 14 bases. CDR3 length: 14 residues. Germline V CDR1 and CDR2: MNHEY, SMNVEV (reference sequence). V was clipped by 5 bases and J by 10 bases; unmatched bases: 6. The CDR3 reads CASSIRTSGGLQYF. CDR3 coding DNA: TGTGCCAGCAGTATTAGGACTAGCGGGGGGCTCCAGTACTTC.

The V gene is TRBV7-2, the J gene TRBJ2-5; maybe TRBD1 (5 bases). Germline loops: CDR1 SGHTA, CDR2 FQGNSA. Trimming removed 1 base at V and 1 base at J, with 7 bases between. The CDR3 sequence is 14 residues long. The DNA of the CDR3 is TGTGCCAGCAGCTTAGACAGGACCCAAGAGACCCAGTACTTC. Its protein product is CASSLDRTQETQYF.

This rearrangement joins TRBV7-9 to TRBJ2-7; TRBD2 might be the D (5 bases). CDR3 length equals 13 residues. The germline CDR1 and CDR2 sequences are SEHNR and FQNEAQ (reference sequence). Trimming took off 7 bases at V and 3 bases at J, with 13 bases between the two ends. CDR3 nucleotides: TGTGCCAGCAACCCCTCGGGGTTCTACGAGCAGTACTTC. Translating gives CASNPSGFYEQYF.

This clone was observed a single time. The J gene is TRBJ2-5, the V gene TRBV9; TRBD1 matches 9 bases. The CDR3 has 14 residues. Germline CDR1 and CDR2: SGDLS and YYNGEE. Trimming took 3 bases from V and 7 from J; bases not matched to a gene: 7. The CDR3 spells CASSEGQGVGTQYF. The CDR3 region has the DNA TGTGCCAGCAGCGAGGGACAGGGAGTAGGGACCCAGTACTTC.